The clone carrying this TCR beta chain came up a few times. J gave up 4 bases and V 6 bases, and 7 bases lay outside the gene matches. Germline CDR1 DFQATT, CDR2 SNEGSKA (reference sequence). This CDR3 contains 13 residues. The data originate from a study of identical twins. MiXCR was run by TCRdb on the 5' RACE reads, yielding one entry per CDR3 protein. The sample consists of about 470,000 distinct CDR3 sequences, roughly 24% of them appearing once. The sample was also linked to a second study, of T cells expressing NK-cell markers.

The specimen sequenced was CD4+ T cells sorted from blood. V and J are TRBV20-1 and TRBJ2-5, with 8 bases lining up with TRBD2. The receptor was isolated from a woman aged 18-29 years in good health. The CDR3 loop reads CSASGAGGETQYF. In DNA form, the CDR3 reads TGCAGTGCATCCGGGGCGGGGGGAGAGACCCAGTACTTC.